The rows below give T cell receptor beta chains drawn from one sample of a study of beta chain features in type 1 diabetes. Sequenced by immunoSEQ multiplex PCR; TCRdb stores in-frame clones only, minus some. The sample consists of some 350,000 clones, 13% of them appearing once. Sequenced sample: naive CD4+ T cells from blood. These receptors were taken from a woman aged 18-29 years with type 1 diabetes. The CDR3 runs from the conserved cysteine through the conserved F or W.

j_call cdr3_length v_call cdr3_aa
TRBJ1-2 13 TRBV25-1 CASSEDRIYGYTF
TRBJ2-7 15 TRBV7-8 CASSSWDRRSYEQYF
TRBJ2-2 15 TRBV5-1 CASGGLADFTGELFF
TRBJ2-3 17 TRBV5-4 CASSLGLADLGTDTQYF
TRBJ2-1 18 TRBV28 CASSYGLIGGIFNNEQFF
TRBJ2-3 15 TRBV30 CAWSAASGGTDTQYF
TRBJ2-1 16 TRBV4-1 CASSQGRLAGGNEQFF
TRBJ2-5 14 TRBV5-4 CASSFRQGQETQYF
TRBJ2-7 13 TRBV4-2 CASRRVGNYEQYF
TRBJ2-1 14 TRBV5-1 CASSSQGGELEQFF
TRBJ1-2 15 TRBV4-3 CASSLLGQGNYGYTF
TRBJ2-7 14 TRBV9 CASSVRSGPYEQYF
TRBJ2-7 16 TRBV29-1 CSAIKSVGGKGYEQYF
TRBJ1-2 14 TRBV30 CAWSVGGTLYGYTF
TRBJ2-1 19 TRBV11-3 CASTNRRTGAVWSYNEQFF
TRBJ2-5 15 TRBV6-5 CASSPVGVAGETQYF
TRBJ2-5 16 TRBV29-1 CSVAFSGRTLKETQYF
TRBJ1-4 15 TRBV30 CAWRPGGGPNEKLFF
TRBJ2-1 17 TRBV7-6 CASRGEGTSGMYNEQFF
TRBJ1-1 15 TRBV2 CASSELGSGNTEAFF
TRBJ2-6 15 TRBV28 CASSFAGSGANVLTF
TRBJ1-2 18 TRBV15 CATSQQGTGYSELDGYTF
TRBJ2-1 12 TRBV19 CASSIVFNEQFF
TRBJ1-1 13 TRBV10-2 CASSDQGAREAFF
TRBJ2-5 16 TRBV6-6 CASRRRDRGPGETQYF
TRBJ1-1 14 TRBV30 CAWRVDRGDTEAFF
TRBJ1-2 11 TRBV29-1 CSAGELYGYTF
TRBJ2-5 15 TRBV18 CASSPLLADQETQYF